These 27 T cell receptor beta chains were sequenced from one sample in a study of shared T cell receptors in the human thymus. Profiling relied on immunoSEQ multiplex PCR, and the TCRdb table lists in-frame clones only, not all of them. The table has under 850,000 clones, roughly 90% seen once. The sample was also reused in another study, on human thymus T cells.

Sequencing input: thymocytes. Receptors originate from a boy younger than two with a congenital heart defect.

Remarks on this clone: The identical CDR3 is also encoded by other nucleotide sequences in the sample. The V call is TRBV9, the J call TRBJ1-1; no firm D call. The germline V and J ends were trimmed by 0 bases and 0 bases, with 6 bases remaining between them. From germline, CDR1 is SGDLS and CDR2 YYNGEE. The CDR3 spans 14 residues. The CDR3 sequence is CASSVGAMNTEAFF. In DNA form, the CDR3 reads TGTGCCAGCAGCGTAGGGGCGATGAACACTGAAGCTTTCTTT.

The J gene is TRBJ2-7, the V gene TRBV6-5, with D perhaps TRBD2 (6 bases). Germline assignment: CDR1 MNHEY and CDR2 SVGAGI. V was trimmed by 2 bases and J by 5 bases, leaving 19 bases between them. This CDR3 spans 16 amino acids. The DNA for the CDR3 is TGTGCCAGCAGTTACACACTAGCTAAAATGGTCCACGAGCAGTACTTC. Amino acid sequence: CASSYTLAKMVHEQYF.

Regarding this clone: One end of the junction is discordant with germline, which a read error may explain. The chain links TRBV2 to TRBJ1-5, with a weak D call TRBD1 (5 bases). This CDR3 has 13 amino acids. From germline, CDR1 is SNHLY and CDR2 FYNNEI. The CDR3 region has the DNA TGTGCCAGCAGTGATCCGGGGGATCAGTCCCAGCATTTT. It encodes CASSDPGDQSQHF.

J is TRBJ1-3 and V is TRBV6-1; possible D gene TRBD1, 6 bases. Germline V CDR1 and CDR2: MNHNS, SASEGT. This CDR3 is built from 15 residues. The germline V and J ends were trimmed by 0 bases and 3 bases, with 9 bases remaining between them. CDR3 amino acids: CASSEARGGGNTIYF. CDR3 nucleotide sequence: TGTGCCAGCAGTGAAGCGAGAGGGGGTGGAAACACCATATATTTT.

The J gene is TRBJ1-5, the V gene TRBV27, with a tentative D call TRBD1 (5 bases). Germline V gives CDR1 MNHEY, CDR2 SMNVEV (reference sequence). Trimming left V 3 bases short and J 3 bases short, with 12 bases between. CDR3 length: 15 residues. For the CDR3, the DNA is TGTGCCAGCAGTTTGTACACAGGACCCAATCAGCCCCAGCATTTT. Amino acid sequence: CASSLYTGPNQPQHF.

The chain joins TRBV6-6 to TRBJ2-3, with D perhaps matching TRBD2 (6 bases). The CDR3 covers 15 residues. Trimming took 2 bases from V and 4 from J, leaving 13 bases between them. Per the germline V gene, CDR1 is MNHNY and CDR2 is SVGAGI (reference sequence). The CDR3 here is CASSYRRRAPDTQYF. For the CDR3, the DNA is TGTGCCAGCAGTTACCGGCGGAGGGCCCCAGATACGCAGTATTTT.

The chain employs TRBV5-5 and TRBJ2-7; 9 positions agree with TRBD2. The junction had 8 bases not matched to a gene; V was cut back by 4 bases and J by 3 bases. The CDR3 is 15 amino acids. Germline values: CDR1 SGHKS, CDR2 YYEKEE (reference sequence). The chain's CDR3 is CASSPRTSDFYEQYF. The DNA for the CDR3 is TGTGCCAGCAGCCCTCGGACTAGCGACTTCTACGAGCAGTACTTC.

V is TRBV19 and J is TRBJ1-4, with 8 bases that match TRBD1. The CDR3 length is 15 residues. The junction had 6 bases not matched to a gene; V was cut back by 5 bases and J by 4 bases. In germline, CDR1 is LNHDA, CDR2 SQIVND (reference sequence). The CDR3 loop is CASSPRQGFNEKLFF. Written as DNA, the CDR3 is TGTGCCAGTAGTCCACGACAGGGGTTTAATGAAAAACTGTTTTTT.

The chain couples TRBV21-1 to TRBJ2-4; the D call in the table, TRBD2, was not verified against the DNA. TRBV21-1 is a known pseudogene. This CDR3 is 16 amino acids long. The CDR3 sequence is CASSKEQDVAKNIQYF. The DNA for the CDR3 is TGTGCCAGCAGCAAAGAGCAAGATGTAGCCAAAAACATTCAGTACTTC.

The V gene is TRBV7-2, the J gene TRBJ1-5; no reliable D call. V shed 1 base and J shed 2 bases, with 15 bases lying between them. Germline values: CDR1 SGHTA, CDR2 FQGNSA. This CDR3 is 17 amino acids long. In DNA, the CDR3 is TGTGCCAGCAGCTTAGTTCCGGGGTCGACACGCAATCAGCCCCAGCATTTT. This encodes CASSLVPGSTRNQPQHF.

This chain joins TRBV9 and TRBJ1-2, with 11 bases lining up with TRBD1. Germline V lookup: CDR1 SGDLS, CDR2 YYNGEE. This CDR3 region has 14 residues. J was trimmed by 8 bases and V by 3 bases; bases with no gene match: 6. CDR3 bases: TGTGCCAGCAGCGCCGGACAGGGGGCGGGGGGCTACACCTTC. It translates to CASSAGQGAGGYTF.

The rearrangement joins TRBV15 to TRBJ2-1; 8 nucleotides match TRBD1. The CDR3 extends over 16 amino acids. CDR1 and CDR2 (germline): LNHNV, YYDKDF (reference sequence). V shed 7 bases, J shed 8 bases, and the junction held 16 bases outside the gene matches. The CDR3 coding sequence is TGTGCCACCACCCGGGGGCGGGACAGGCATATCGATGAGCAGTTCTTC. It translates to CATTRGRDRHIDEQFF.

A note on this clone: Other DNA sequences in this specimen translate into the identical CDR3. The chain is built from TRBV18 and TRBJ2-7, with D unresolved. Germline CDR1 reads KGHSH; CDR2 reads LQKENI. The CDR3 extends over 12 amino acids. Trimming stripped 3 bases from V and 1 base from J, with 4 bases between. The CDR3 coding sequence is TGTGCCAGCTCACCGTCATCCTACGAGCAGTACTTC. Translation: CASSPSSYEQYF.

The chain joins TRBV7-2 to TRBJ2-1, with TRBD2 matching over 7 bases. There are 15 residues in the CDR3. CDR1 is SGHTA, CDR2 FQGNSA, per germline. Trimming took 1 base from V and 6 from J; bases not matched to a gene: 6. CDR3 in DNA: TGTGCCAGCAGCTTAGGGGCTAGCGGCCTCAATGAGCAGTTCTTC. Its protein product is CASSLGASGLNEQFF.

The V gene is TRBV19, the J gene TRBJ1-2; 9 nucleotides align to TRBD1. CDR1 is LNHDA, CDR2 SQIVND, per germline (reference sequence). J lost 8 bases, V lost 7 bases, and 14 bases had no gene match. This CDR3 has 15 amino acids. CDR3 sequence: CASNHPRDRVPGYTF. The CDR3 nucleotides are TGTGCCAGTAACCATCCCCGGGACAGGGTCCCGGGCTACACCTTC.

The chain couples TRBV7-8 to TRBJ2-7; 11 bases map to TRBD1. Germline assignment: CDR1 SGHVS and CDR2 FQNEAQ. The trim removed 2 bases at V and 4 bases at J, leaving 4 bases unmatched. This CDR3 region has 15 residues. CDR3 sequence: CASSLPGQGAYEQYF. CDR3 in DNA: TGTGCCAGCAGCTTACCCGGACAGGGGGCTTACGAGCAGTACTTC.

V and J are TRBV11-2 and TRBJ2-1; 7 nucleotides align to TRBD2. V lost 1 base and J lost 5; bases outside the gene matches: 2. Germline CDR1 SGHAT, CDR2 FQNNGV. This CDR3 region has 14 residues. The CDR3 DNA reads TGTGCCAGCAGCTTAGGCGGGAGTGACAATGAGCAGTTCTTC. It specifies CASSLGGSDNEQFF.

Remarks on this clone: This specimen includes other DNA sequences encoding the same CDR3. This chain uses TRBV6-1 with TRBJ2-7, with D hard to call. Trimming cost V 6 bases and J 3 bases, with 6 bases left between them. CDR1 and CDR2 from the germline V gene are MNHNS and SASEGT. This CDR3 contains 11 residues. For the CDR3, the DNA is TGTGCCAGCAGCGTGAGCTACGAGCAGTACTTC. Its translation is CASSVSYEQYF.

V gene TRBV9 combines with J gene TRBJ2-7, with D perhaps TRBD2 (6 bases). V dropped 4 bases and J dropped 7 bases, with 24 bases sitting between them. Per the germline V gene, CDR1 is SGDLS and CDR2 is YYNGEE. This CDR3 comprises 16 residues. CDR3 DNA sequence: TGTGCCAGCAGCCCCAACCCCGGGAGAGCCACTAGAGAGCAGTACTTC. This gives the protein CASSPNPGRATREQYF.

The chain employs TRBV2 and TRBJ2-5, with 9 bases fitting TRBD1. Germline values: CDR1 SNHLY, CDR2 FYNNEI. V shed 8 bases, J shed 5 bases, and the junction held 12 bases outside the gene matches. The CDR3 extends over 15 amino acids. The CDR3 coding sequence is TGTGCCAGCGTCGGGACAGGGTGGAGAGTGGAGACCCAGTACTTC. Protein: CASVGTGWRVETQYF. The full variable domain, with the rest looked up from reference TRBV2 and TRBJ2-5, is EPEVTQTPSHQVTQMGQEVILRCVPISNHLYFYWYRQILGQKVEFLVSFYNNEISEKSEIFDDQFSVERPDGSNFTLKIRSTKLEDSAMYFCASVGTGWRVETQYFGPGTRLLVL.

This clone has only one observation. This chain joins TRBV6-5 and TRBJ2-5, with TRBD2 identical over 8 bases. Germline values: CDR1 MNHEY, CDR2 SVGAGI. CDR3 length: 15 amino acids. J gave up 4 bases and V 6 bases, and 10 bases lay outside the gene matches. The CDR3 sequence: CASSPPGGRGETQYF. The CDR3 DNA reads TGTGCCAGCAGCCCCCCGGGGGGGCGCGGAGAGACCCAGTACTTC.

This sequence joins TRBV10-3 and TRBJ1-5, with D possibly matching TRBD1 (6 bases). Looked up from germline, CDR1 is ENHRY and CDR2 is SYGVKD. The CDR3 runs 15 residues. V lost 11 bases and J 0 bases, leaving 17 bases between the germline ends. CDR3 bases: TGTGCCGCTCGGGAAGGGGGACATAGCAATCAGCCCCAGCATTTT. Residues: CAAREGGHSNQPQHF.

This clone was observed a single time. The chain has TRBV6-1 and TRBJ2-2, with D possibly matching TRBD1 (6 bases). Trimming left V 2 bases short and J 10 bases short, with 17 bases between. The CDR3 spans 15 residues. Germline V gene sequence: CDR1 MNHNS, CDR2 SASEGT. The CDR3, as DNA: TGTGCCAGCAGTGAACCTTGGAACAGGGACGTGGAGCTGTTTTTT. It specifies CASSEPWNRDVELFF.

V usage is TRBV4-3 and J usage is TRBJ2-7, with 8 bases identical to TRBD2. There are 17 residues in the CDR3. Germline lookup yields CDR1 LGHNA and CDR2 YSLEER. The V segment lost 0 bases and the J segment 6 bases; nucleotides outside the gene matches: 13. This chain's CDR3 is CASSQEVSGSIGVEQYF. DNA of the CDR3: TGCGCCAGCAGCCAAGAAGTCAGCGGGAGTATAGGAGTCGAGCAGTACTTC.

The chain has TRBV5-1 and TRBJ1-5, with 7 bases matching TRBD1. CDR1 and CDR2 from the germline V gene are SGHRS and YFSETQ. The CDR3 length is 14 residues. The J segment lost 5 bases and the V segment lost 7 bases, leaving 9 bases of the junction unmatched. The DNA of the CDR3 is TGCGCCAGCCACGACAGGGTACCAGATCAGCCCCAGCATTTT. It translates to CASHDRVPDQPQHF. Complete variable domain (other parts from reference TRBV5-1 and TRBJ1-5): KAGVTQTPRYLIKTRGQQVTLSCSPISGHRSVSWYQQTPGQGLQFLFEYFSETQRNKGNFPGRFSGRQFSNSRSEMNVSTLELGDSALYLCASHDRVPDQPQHFGDGTRLSIL.

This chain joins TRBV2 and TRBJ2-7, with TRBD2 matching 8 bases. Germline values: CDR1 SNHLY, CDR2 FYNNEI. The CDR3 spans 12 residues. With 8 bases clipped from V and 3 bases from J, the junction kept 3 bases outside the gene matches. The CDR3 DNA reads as TGTGCCAGCGCGACTAGCGACTACGAGCAGTACTTC. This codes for CASATSDYEQYF. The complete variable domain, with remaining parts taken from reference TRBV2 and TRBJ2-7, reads EPEVTQTPSHQVTQMGQEVILRCVPISNHLYFYWYRQILGQKVEFLVSFYNNEISEKSEIFDDQFSVERPDGSNFTLKIRSTKLEDSAMYFCASATSDYEQYFGPGTRLTVT.

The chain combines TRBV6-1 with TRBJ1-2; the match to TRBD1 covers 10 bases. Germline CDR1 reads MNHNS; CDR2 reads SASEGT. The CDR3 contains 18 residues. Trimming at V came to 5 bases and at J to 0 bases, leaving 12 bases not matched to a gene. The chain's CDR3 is CASSQGTGDFRANYGYTF. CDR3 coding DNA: TGTGCCAGCAGTCAAGGGACAGGGGATTTTCGAGCTAACTATGGCTACACCTTC.